The sequence of this T cell receptor beta chain was determined in a study of blood T cell repertoires in COVID-19. Study-wide background: From the United States, Italy and Spain came samples of acute and convalescent COVID-19. PBMCs, B-cell-depleted T cells, or T cells provided the cDNA or gDNA that made up the material.

Original processing notes: The authors estimated nucleated cell counts from reference gene primer amplification. The table came from immunoSEQ multiplex PCR; TCRdb's copy has only in-frame clones and leaves some out. D and trimming come from the DNA, and the V and J calls and clone size come from that table. The sample yields 200,000 to 250,000 clones, roughly 88% seen once. The germline V gene has CDR1 KGHSH and CDR2 LQKENI. The CDR3 has 13 residues. V lost 4 bases to trimming and J lost 4 bases, with 7 bases between them. The Seattle site enrolled patients during active infection and followed them longitudinally.

This rearrangement joins TRBV18 to TRBJ2-2; D unclear. The receptor comes from a man over 45 with COVID-19, enrolled during active disease. Material: peripheral blood. The DNA for the CDR3 is TGTGCCAGCTCACTTCAGGCCACCGGGGAGCTGTTTTTT. Its protein is CASSLQATGELFF.